Each of the 30 T cell receptor beta chains below was sequenced from the same sample in a study of T cell responses to AZD1222 COVID-19 vaccine. Libraries were prepared by immunoSEQ multiplex PCR; TCRdb keeps only in-frame clonotypes and omits some of them. The sample lists roughly 140,000 clones; approximately 88% were seen once. Specimen: peripheral blood, collected on day 0 of AZD1222 vaccination. These receptors came from an adult in good health.

This clone was seen more than once but under ten times. This rearrangement joins TRBV6-4 to TRBJ2-3; TRBD2 matches 14 bases. Germline CDR1 reads MRHNA; CDR2 reads SNTAGT. This CDR3 has 16 amino acids. V lost 0 bases to trimming and J lost 6 bases; unmatched junction nucleotides: 2. CDR3 DNA: TGTGCCAGCAGTGACTCCGGGACTAGCGGGAGCGATACGCAGTATTTT. Translating gives CASSDSGTSGSDTQYF.

The rearrangement joins TRBV6-2 or TRBV6-3 to TRBJ2-1; the D is unclear. The CDR3 consists of 13 residues. Germline V CDR1 and CDR2: MNHEY, SVGEGT. The V gene lost 3 bases and the J gene lost 4 bases, with 7 bases spanning the gap. CDR3 sequence: CASSYRKYNEQFF. In nucleotides, the CDR3 is TGTGCCAGCAGTTATCGTAAGTACAATGAGCAGTTCTTC.

This clone has just a few counts. This chain joins TRBV18 and TRBJ2-1, with a weak D call TRBD2 (6 bases). Trimming left V 3 bases short and J 4 bases short, with 13 bases between. This CDR3 has 15 residues. The germline V gene encodes CDR1 KGHSH and CDR2 LQKENI. CDR3 amino acids: CASSPAGNLYNEQFF. The DNA for the CDR3 is TGTGCCAGCTCACCGGCGGGAAACTTGTACAATGAGCAGTTCTTC.

This clone was counted once. This chain connects TRBV29-1 to TRBJ1-1; TRBD1 matches 7 bases. With 7 bases clipped from V and 5 bases from J, the junction kept 1 base outside the gene matches. CDR1 is SQVTM, CDR2 ANQGSEA, per germline. The CDR3 is 10 residues long. The CDR3 sequence is CSAGGTEAFF. As DNA, the CDR3 is TGCAGCGCAGGGGGGACTGAAGCTTTCTTT.

The V call is TRBV11-3, the J call TRBJ2-7; no clear D. This CDR3 comprises 14 residues. Trimming removed 6 bases at V and 3 bases at J, with 15 bases between. Germline loops: CDR1 SGHNT, CDR2 YENEEA. The chain's CDR3 is CASSTFGVFYEQYF. CDR3 DNA: TGTGCCAGCAGTACCTTCGGAGTCTTCTACGAGCAGTACTTC. Complete variable domain (other parts from reference TRBV11-3 and TRBJ2-7): EAGVVQSPRYKIIEKKQPVAFWCNPISGHNTLYWYLQNLGQGPELLIRYENEEAVDDSQLPKDRFSAERLKGVDSTLKIQPAELGDSAVYLCASSTFGVFYEQYFGPGTRLTVT.

The chain combines TRBV7-3 with TRBJ2-1; 7 bases match TRBD1. The CDR3 is made up of 13 amino acids. Germline-derived CDR1 and CDR2 are SGHTA and FQGTGA. V dropped 2 bases and J dropped 8; count of bases not matched to a gene: 3. The CDR3 here is CASSLDRAHEQFF. DNA of the CDR3: TGTGCCAGCAGCTTAGACAGGGCCCATGAGCAGTTCTTC.

This sequence joins TRBV10-3 and TRBJ2-7; possible D gene TRBD1, 6 bases. CDR3 size: 14 residues. The germline V gene has CDR1 ENHRY and CDR2 SYGVKD. Trimming took off 3 bases at V and 1 base at J, with 10 bases between the two ends. DNA of the CDR3: TGTGCCATCAGTGACTACGGACAGTCCTACGAGCAGTACTTC. Residues: CAISDYGQSYEQYF.

The chain has TRBV5-6 and TRBJ2-7, with 7 bases aligning to TRBD1. After removal of 4 bases from V and 5 bases from J, the junction contained 6 bases not matched to a gene. The germline gives CDR1 SGHDT, CDR2 YYEEEE. The CDR3 covers 13 residues. DNA for the CDR3: TGTGCCAGCAGCCAGCAGGGGGTCCACGAGCAGTACTTC. It translates to CASSQQGVHEQYF.

The rearrangement uses TRBV11-3 and TRBJ1-2; tentatively, D is TRBD1 (5 bases). Between the trimmed V and J ends, which lost 1 base and 7 bases, there was a span of 7 bases. Germline CDR1 and CDR2: SGHNT and YENEEA. This CDR3 spans 12 amino acids. CDR3 residues: CASSLGGTGYTF. CDR3 DNA: TGTGCCAGCAGCTTAGGAGGGACTGGCTACACCTTC.

This clone was detected many times. V and J are TRBV7-2 and TRBJ1-1; D is uncertain. V lost 7 bases and J lost 5, with 14 bases in between. The CDR3 covers 13 residues. Germline-derived CDR1 and CDR2 are SGHTA and FQGNSA. CDR3 in DNA: TGTGCCAGCACCGAACAACCGGGTACTGAAGCTTTCTTT. This gives the protein CASTEQPGTEAFF.

This chain joins TRBV14 and TRBJ2-2; perhaps TRBD2 as D (5 bases). Trimming removed 4 bases from V and 5 bases from J, with 17 bases in between. The CDR3 runs to 16 residues. In germline, CDR1 is SGHDN, CDR2 FVKESK. Here the CDR3 reads CASSPRTGMNTGELFF. CDR3 nucleotides: TGTGCCAGCAGCCCCCGGACGGGAATGAATACCGGGGAGCTGTTTTTT.

The chain couples TRBV28 to TRBJ1-5; possibly TRBD1 for D (5 bases). CDR1 and CDR2 from the germline V gene are MDHEN and SYDVKM. Trimming pared 11 bases from V and 0 bases from J, leaving 11 bases between. The CDR3 has 13 amino acids. The DNA of the CDR3 is TGTGCCGTTCCGGGACCTAGCAATCAGCCCCAGCATTTT. The encoded protein is CAVPGPSNQPQHF. The complete variable domain, with remaining parts taken from reference TRBV28 and TRBJ1-5, reads DVKVTQSSRYLVKRTGEKVFLECVQDMDHENMFWYRQDPGLGLRLIYFSYDVKMKEKGDIPEGYSVSREKKERFSLILESASTNQTSMYLCAVPGPSNQPQHFGDGTRLSIL.

The DNA for the CDR3 is TGTGCCAGCAGCCGCCCGCGGGTGTCGGCTCTCTATACCTTC. This translates into CASSRPRVSALYTF. The chain uses TRBV4-2 and TRBJ1-2; D remains unclear. V lost 4 bases and J 14 bases, leaving 23 bases between the germline ends. This CDR3 comprises 14 residues. Per the germline V gene, CDR1 is LGHNA and CDR2 is YNFKEQ.

The chain carries TRBV9 and TRBJ2-1; D possibly corresponds to TRBD2 (6 bases). Germline values: CDR1 SGDLS, CDR2 YYNGEE. Deletions cut 7 bases from V and 0 bases from J, with 8 bases between. This CDR3 is built from 13 residues. CDR3 sequence reads: CASGGSSYNEQFF. For the CDR3, the DNA is TGTGCCAGCGGGGGGAGCTCCTACAATGAGCAGTTCTTC. The whole variable domain, filled in from reference TRBV9 and TRBJ2-1, reads DSGVTQTPKHLITATGQRVTLRCSPRSGDLSVYWYQQSLDQGLQFLIQYYNGEERAKGNILERFSAQQFPDLHSELNLSSLELGDSALYFCASGGSSYNEQFFGPGTRLTVL.

The chain employs TRBV30 and TRBJ1-1, with 7 bases fitting TRBD1. V shed 0 bases, J shed 11 bases, and the junction held 9 bases outside the gene matches. The CDR3 contains 13 residues. Per germline, CDR1 GTSNPN and CDR2 SVGIG (reference sequence). The CDR3 loop reads CAWSVTQGRMAFF. The CDR3 nucleotides are TGTGCCTGGAGTGTAACACAGGGGAGGATGGCTTTCTTT.

The chain has TRBV30 and TRBJ2-7, with 9 bases that match TRBD2. The CDR3 totals 18 residues. V trimming: 0 bases; J trimming: 2 bases; junction bases outside the gene matches: 14. Per germline, CDR1 GTSNPN and CDR2 SVGIG (reference sequence). CDR3 amino acids: CAWSVYRAGGLGTYEQYF. In DNA, the CDR3 is TGTGCCTGGAGTGTATACAGGGCGGGAGGGCTCGGGACCTACGAGCAGTACTTC.

This rearrangement joins TRBV27 to TRBJ2-7, with TRBD2 identical over 7 bases. Germline V lookup: CDR1 MNHEY, CDR2 SMNVEV (reference sequence). CDR3 length: 15 residues. The V and J ends lost 5 bases and 7 bases, in that order; junction bases with no gene match: 14. CDR3 DNA sequence: TGTGCCAGCAGTCACCGCCTAGCGGTCATTTCGGAGCAGTACTTC. Translating gives CASSHRLAVISEQYF.

The chain employs TRBV30 and TRBJ2-7; 7 nucleotides match TRBD2. The germline CDR1 and CDR2 sequences are GTSNPN and SVGIG (reference sequence). The J segment lost 0 bases and the V segment lost 2 bases, leaving 4 bases of the junction unmatched. The CDR3 spans 14 residues. The CDR3 is CAWSWGGFSYEQYF. Written as DNA, the CDR3 is TGTGCCTGGAGTTGGGGGGGGTTCTCCTACGAGCAGTACTTC.

In DNA form, the CDR3 reads TGTGCCAGCAGCGCTGGGGGTTTAACTAGCTGGTTCAATGAGCAGTTCTTC. It specifies CASSAGGLTSWFNEQFF. The chain combines TRBV11-2 with TRBJ2-1, with a possible D match to TRBD2 (6 bases). Trimming took off 5 bases at V and 6 bases at J, with 23 bases between the two ends. Germline V gene sequence: CDR1 SGHAT, CDR2 FQNNGV. The CDR3 totals 17 residues.

This chain uses TRBV7-9 with TRBJ2-7, with 7 bases aligning to TRBD1. Germline lookup yields CDR1 SEHNR and CDR2 FQNEAQ (reference sequence). With 5 bases clipped from V and 2 bases from J, the junction kept 9 bases outside the gene matches. The CDR3 loop spans 15 amino acids. The CDR3 DNA reads TGTGCCAGCAGCACAAGACAGGGTGGGCCCTACGAGCAGTACTTC. This sequence encodes CASSTRQGGPYEQYF.

In this sample, this clone turned up once. The chain carries TRBV5-6 and TRBJ2-1, with 14 bases aligning to TRBD2. V gave up 4 bases and J gave up 3 bases; unmatched junction bases: 6. CDR3 length equals 17 residues. Germline V gives CDR1 SGHDT, CDR2 YYEEEE. The CDR3 is CASSPGTSGSNYNEQFF. CDR3 DNA sequence: TGTGCCAGCAGCCCCGGGACTAGCGGGAGTAACTACAATGAGCAGTTCTTC.

The chain employs TRBV13 and TRBJ1-2, with 8 nucleotides matching TRBD1. Germline trimming cut 2 bases from V and 2 bases from J; bases unmatched to any gene: 7. The CDR3 extends over 16 amino acids. Germline CDR1 is PRHDT and CDR2 is FYEKMQ (reference sequence). The DNA for the CDR3 is TGTGCCAGCAGCTTAAGAGGACAGGGTCCAAACTATGGCTACACCTTC. Amino acids: CASSLRGQGPNYGYTF.

The CDR3 bases are TGTGCCAGCAGCTTAGGAGGTGATGGCAATCAGCCCCAGCATTTT. This encodes CASSLGGDGNQPQHF. J is TRBJ1-5 and V is TRBV11-2; D gene unclear. V shed 1 base and J shed 2 bases, with 9 bases lying between them. The CDR3 extends over 15 amino acids. Germline V gene sequence: CDR1 SGHAT, CDR2 FQNNGV. Combining the CDR3 with reference TRBV11-2 and TRBJ1-5 gives the whole variable domain EAGVAQSPRYKIIEKRQSVAFWCNPISGHATLYWYQQILGQGPKLLIQFQNNGVVDDSQLPKDRFSAERLKGVDSTLKIQPAKLEDSAVYLCASSLGGDGNQPQHFGDGTRLSIL.

The chain links TRBV27 to TRBJ2-1; D is ambiguous. CDR3 length: 13 residues. The V end was cut by 3 bases, the J end by 2 bases, with 5 bases between. Looked up from germline, CDR1 is MNHEY and CDR2 is SMNVEV (reference sequence). The DNA for the CDR3 is TGTGCCAGCAGTTTTGGGGCCTACAATGAGCAGTTCTTC. Translation: CASSFGAYNEQFF.

The V and J genes are TRBV7-3 and TRBJ2-3, with a weak D call TRBD2 (5 bases). The V end was cut by 5 bases, the J end by 2 bases, with 14 bases between. The CDR3 has 15 residues. Germline V gives CDR1 SGHTA, CDR2 FQGTGA. The CDR3 sequence: CASSAFERYTDTQYF. The CDR3 DNA follows: TGTGCCAGCAGCGCATTTGAGCGGTACACAGATACGCAGTATTTT. Supplemented by reference TRBV7-3 and TRBJ2-3, the full variable domain reads GAGVSQTPSNKVTEKGKYVELRCDPISGHTALYWYRQSLGQGPEFLIYFQGTGAADDSGLPNDRFFAVRPEGSVSTLKIQRTERGDSAVYLCASSAFERYTDTQYFGPGTRLTVL.

The gene calls are TRBV7-2 and TRBJ1-1; TRBD1 might be the D (6 bases). Trimming took off 6 bases at V and 0 bases at J, with 11 bases between the two ends. The CDR3 has 14 residues. In germline, CDR1 is SGHTA, CDR2 FQGNSA. The CDR3 spells CASSFDRLNTEAFF. The CDR3 nucleotides read TGTGCCAGCAGTTTCGACAGGCTGAACACTGAAGCTTTCTTT.

The rearrangement links TRBV4-2 to TRBJ1-2; a weak D match, TRBD1 (6 bases). V was shortened by 0 bases and J by 6 bases, with 14 bases between the two germline ends. This CDR3 contains 15 residues. Germline CDR1 reads LGHNA; CDR2 reads YNFKEQ. This CDR3 reads CASSQDPTTGNGYTF. CDR3 bases: TGTGCCAGCAGCCAAGATCCTACGACAGGAAATGGCTACACCTTC.

This clone occurred a few times. This chain links TRBV28 with TRBJ2-7, with no clear D. CDR3 size: 14 residues. Looked up from germline, CDR1 is MDHEN and CDR2 is SYDVKM. V was trimmed by 2 bases and J by 0 bases, leaving 8 bases between them. The CDR3 loop reads CASSLNSRSYEQYF. The DNA for the CDR3 is TGTGCCAGCAGTTTAAACAGCCGCTCCTACGAGCAGTACTTC.

The gene calls are TRBV11-2 and TRBJ1-1; unclear D gene. V was clipped by 0 bases and J by 8 bases, with 10 bases between them. CDR1 and CDR2 (germline): SGHAT, FQNNGV. The CDR3 totals 13 residues. CDR3 sequence: CASSLDRGREAFF. CDR3 DNA: TGTGCCAGCAGCTTAGATCGAGGCAGAGAAGCTTTCTTT. Using reference TRBV11-2 and TRBJ1-1 for the parts outside the CDR3, the full variable domain is EAGVAQSPRYKIIEKRQSVAFWCNPISGHATLYWYQQILGQGPKLLIQFQNNGVVDDSQLPKDRFSAERLKGVDSTLKIQPAKLEDSAVYLCASSLDRGREAFFGQGTRLTVV.

The genes are TRBV7-9 and TRBJ1-5, with D tentatively TRBD1 (5 bases). Between the trimmed V and J ends, which lost 5 bases and 6 bases, there was a span of 17 bases. This CDR3 has 15 residues. The germline CDR1 and CDR2 sequences are SEHNR and FQNEAQ (reference sequence). CDR3 bases: TGTGCCAGCAGCCCCCCTCTAGGGGAGGGTCAGCCCCAGCATTTT. Translating gives CASSPPLGEGQPQHF.